This T cell receptor beta chain originates from a study of blood T cell repertoires in COVID-19. Original data processing: The authors estimated nucleated cell counts from reference gene primer amplification. Clones were sequenced by immunoSEQ multiplex PCR, and TCRdb holds only the in-frame ones, with some missing. V, J and clone size derive from that table, while D and trimming were established from the DNA sequence. The sample yields about 51,000 clones, 75% to 90% seen once. This CDR3 comprises 16 residues. Germline CDR1 is SGHTA and CDR2 is FQGNSA. Trimming cost V 3 bases and J 2 bases; bases outside gene matches: 6.

The sequencing sample was made of peripheral blood. The V and J genes are TRBV7-2 and TRBJ2-2; 7 nucleotides match TRBD1. This sequence originates from a man aged 60 to 75 with acute or convalescent COVID-19. The CDR3 DNA is TGTGCCAGCAGCTTTGCCGGGACAGACAACACCGGGGAGCTGTTTTTT. Amino acids: CASSFAGTDNTGELFF. Filled out from reference TRBV7-2 and TRBJ2-2, the complete variable domain reads GAGVSQSPSNKVTEKGKDVELRCDPISGHTALYWYRQSLGQGLEFLIYFQGNSAPDKSGLPSDRFSAERTGGSVSTLTIQRTQQEDSAVYLCASSFAGTDNTGELFFGEGSRLTVL.